Sequencing of this T cell receptor (beta chain) was carried out in a study of memory CD4+ T cells and cytomegalovirus serostatus. Study findings and constraints: Of roughly 180 reported CMV TCRbeta sequences, 60 to 85 were found in memory CD4+ repertoires. CMV serostatus prediction reached median AUC about 0.96, or 0.93 with US-trained model.

In the original analysis: Out-of-frame sequences were removed, leaving 2 million to 2.5 million distinct TCRbeta sequences. Clones were sequenced by immunoSEQ multiplex PCR, and TCRdb holds only the in-frame ones, with some missing. From that table come the V and J calls and clone size; the DNA was used to work out D and trimming. The sample lists tens of thousands of clones, 75% to 80% occurring once. This clone occurred once. The antigen remains unidentified. From germline, CDR1 is SNHLY and CDR2 FYNNEI. The CDR3 contains 15 residues. V was pared by 0 bases and J by 10 bases, with 13 bases between. The sort gate was single viable CD3+CD4+CD8-CD45RO+ cells for memory CD4+ T cells. Positive selection with CD4 microbeads enriched total CD4+ T cells.

Material: memory CD4+ T cells from blood. This TCR derives from an adult in good health and CMV-seropositive. The chain carries TRBV2 and TRBJ1-6, with no clear D. CDR3 residues: CASSEALYGESPLHF. The CDR3 coding sequence is TGTGCCAGCAGTGAAGCGCTTTACGGGGAGTCACCCCTCCACTTT. The full variable domain, rest sourced from reference TRBV2 and TRBJ1-6, is EPEVTQTPSHQVTQMGQEVILRCVPISNHLYFYWYRQILGQKVEFLVSFYNNEISEKSEIFDDQFSVERPDGSNFTLKIRSTKLEDSAMYFCASSEALYGESPLHFGNGTRLTVT.